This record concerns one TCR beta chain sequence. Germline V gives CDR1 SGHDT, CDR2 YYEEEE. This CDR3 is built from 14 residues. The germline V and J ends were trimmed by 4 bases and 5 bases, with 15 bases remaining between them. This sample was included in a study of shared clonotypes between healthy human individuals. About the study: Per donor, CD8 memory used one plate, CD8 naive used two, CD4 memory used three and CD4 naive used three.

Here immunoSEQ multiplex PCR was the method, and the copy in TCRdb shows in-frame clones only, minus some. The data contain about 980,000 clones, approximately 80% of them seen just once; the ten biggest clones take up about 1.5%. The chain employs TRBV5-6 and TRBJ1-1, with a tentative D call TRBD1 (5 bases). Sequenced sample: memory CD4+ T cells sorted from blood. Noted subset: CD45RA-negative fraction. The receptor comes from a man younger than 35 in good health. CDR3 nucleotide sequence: TGTGCCAGCAGCCCTACCGGGGGTGGAACTGAAGCTTTCTTT. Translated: CASSPTGGGTEAFF.